One and the same sample provided the 10 T cell receptor beta chains below, sequenced in a study of cytomegalovirus exposure and HLA in healthy donors. Method: immunoSEQ multiplex PCR; TCRdb's copy keeps in-frame clones and lacks some. The data show about 98,000 clones, about 95% seen once. Sequencing used PBMCs. These receptors all stem from a young woman in good health and CMV-seronegative.

The CDR3 DNA reads as TGTGCCAGCAGCCCAAAGAGACTAGCGAACACCGGGGAGCTGTTTTTT. Its translation is CASSPKRLANTGELFF. The rearrangement uses TRBV9 and TRBJ2-2; TRBD2 is a possible D gene (6 bases). From germline, CDR1 is SGDLS and CDR2 YYNGEE. The length of the CDR3 is 16 residues. The V and J ends lost 4 bases and 0 bases respectively, with 13 bases between them.

This chain connects TRBV7-2 to TRBJ1-2, with D unclear. CDR1 is SGHTA and CDR2 is FQGNSA in the germline V gene. V gave up 5 bases and J gave up 8 bases, with 12 bases separating them. The CDR3 contains 12 residues. The CDR3 coding sequence is TGTGCCAGCAGCGCCGGGTTCGACGGCTACACCTTC. It specifies CASSAGFDGYTF.

J is TRBJ2-5 and V is TRBV4-1; TRBD2 agrees at 11 bases. CDR1 is MGHRA and CDR2 is YSYEKL in the germline V gene. This CDR3 contains 16 residues. The junction had 2 bases not matched to a gene; V was cut back by 1 base and J by 1 base. CDR3 nucleotides: TGCGCCAGCAGCCAAGGACTAGCGGGGCCCCAAGAGACCCAGTACTTC. Amino acid sequence: CASSQGLAGPQETQYF.

J is TRBJ2-1 and V is TRBV11-2, with 12 bases lining up with TRBD2. V shed 0 bases, J shed 9 bases, and the junction held 9 bases outside the gene matches. The CDR3 totals 17 residues. Germline V lookup: CDR1 SGHAT, CDR2 FQNNGV. The CDR3 reads CASSLENPSGRATEQFF. The CDR3 DNA is TGTGCCAGCAGCTTAGAAAATCCTAGCGGGAGGGCCACTGAGCAGTTCTTC.

This rearrangement joins TRBV19 to TRBJ2-7; 8 bases agree with TRBD1. Trimming cost V 4 bases and J 2 bases; bases outside gene matches: 10. Germline lookup yields CDR1 LNHDA and CDR2 SQIVND (reference sequence). This CDR3 has 16 residues. CDR3 nucleotide sequence: TGTGCCAGTAGTAAGGAGACAGGGGCAGGACCCTACGAGCAGTACTTC. Amino acids: CASSKETGAGPYEQYF.

This clone was seen a single time. The chain recombines TRBV6-5 with TRBJ2-5; 8 bases line up with TRBD1. Trimming at V came to 5 bases and at J to 5 bases, leaving 4 bases not matched to a gene. The CDR3 spans 13 residues. The germline CDR1 and CDR2 sequences are MNHEY and SVGAGI. CDR3 region: CASSRTGLETQYF. The CDR3 region has the DNA TGTGCCAGCAGTCGGACAGGGCTGGAGACCCAGTACTTC.

This chain links TRBV4-1 with TRBJ2-7; possible D gene TRBD1, 6 bases. Germline lookup yields CDR1 MGHRA and CDR2 YSYEKL. The length of the CDR3 is 15 residues. V was trimmed by 0 bases and J by 2 bases, leaving 11 bases between them. The CDR3, as DNA: TGCGCCAGCAGCCAAGATGGGGACACCGCCTACGAGCAGTACTTC. Its translation is CASSQDGDTAYEQYF.

The table lists this clone with a count of one. The rearrangement uses TRBV7-2 and TRBJ2-1, with 7 bases that match TRBD2. The CDR3 contains 12 residues. Germline V gives CDR1 SGHTA, CDR2 FQGNSA. Germline trimming cut 1 base from V and 14 bases from J; bases unmatched to any gene: 5. The CDR3 bases are TGTGCCAGCAGCTTAGGGGCCGGGAGGAAGTTCTTC. Its translation: CASSLGAGRKFF.

This clone was detected a few times. The J gene is TRBJ2-1, the V gene TRBV6-5; 7 bases are shared with TRBD2. The germline V gene has CDR1 MNHEY and CDR2 SVGAGI. The CDR3 has 13 amino acids. V lost 8 bases and J lost 5; bases outside the gene matches: 6. The CDR3 sequence: CASSQRGNNEQFF. CDR3 DNA sequence: TGTGCCAGCTCCCAGCGGGGCAACAATGAGCAGTTCTTC.

CDR3 sequence (DNA): TGTGCCAGCAGTTACTCGGGGGGATGGGAGATTAAGGAAGCTTTCTTT. This gives the protein CASSYSGGWEIKEAFF. The chain couples TRBV6-5 to TRBJ1-1; tentatively, D is TRBD1 (5 bases). The V gene's germline CDR1 is MNHEY and CDR2 SVGAGI. The CDR3 runs 16 residues. V lost 0 bases, J lost 8 bases, and 19 bases lay in between.